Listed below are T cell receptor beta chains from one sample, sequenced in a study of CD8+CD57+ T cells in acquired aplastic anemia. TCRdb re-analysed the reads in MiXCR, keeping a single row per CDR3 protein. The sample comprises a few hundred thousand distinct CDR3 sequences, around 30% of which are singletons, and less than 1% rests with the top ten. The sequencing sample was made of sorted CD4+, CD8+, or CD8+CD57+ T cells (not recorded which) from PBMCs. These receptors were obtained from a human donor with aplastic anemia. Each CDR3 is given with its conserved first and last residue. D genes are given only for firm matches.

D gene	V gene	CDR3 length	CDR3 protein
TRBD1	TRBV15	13	CATSGQGISEQYF
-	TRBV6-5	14	CASSQGRGTYEQYF
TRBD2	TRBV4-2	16	CASSQVGTSGLNEQFF
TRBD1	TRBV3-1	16	CASSRDRGVSGNTIYF
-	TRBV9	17	CASSRRARGGSYNEQFF
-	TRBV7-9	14	CASSPPGYGNTIYF
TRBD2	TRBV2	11	CASTPGGGQYF
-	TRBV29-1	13	CSVAHRTQETQYF
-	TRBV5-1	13	CASGSRTDGEQYF
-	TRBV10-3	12	CASRTGYTEAFF